One T cell receptor beta chain is described in this entry. This sample was taken from a study of blood T cell repertoires in COVID-19. The CDR3 sequence is 13 residues long. The V gene lost 5 bases and the J gene lost 10 bases, with 14 bases spanning the gap. Clones were sequenced by immunoSEQ multiplex PCR, and TCRdb holds only the in-frame ones, with some missing. Among about 400,000 clones listed, about 90% were seen once. The chain has TRBV12-3 or TRBV12-4 and TRBJ1-4, with a weak D call TRBD1 (6 bases). The sequencing input was PBMCs or T cells enriched from blood (not recorded which). The origin of this receptor is a woman between 25 and 40 years old who had recovered from COVID-19. CDR3 sequence (DNA): TGTGCCAGCAGTCAACAGGGACACGGAAAACTGTTTTTT. Protein product: CASSQQGHGKLFF.